Sequencing of this T cell receptor (beta chain) was carried out in a study of response to subunit inactivated influenza vaccine. TCRdb re-called the RT-PCR reads with MiXCR, one entry per CDR3 protein. The data hold roughly 550,000 distinct CDR3 sequences, with around a quarter observed a single time. In its sample, this clonotype was seen a few times. Germline V CDR1 and CDR2: SGHTS, YDEGEE. This CDR3 has 15 amino acids. V was trimmed by 3 bases and J by 5 bases, leaving 17 bases between them. These same data were also listed under a study on T cells expressing NK-cell markers. As reported in that work: What made the TCR beta cDNA was 5'RACE template switching with UMIs.

The V gene is TRBV5-8, the J gene TRBJ2-5; the D gene is possibly TRBD2 (5 bases). The sample in question was CD4+ T cells sorted from PBMCs, obtained 11 to 12 days after vaccination. The sequence came from a man aged 50 to 59 who received an inactivated influenza vaccine. The CDR3 is CASSWPRVGGETQYF. As DNA, the CDR3 is TGTGCCAGCAGCTGGCCTCGGGTCGGAGGCGAGACCCAGTACTTC.